The TCR beta chain under discussion was sequenced for a study of T cells in Graves' hyperthyroidism and ophthalmopathy. RNA transcripts gave rise to amplified TCR beta CDR3 regions. The TCR CDR3 first-round RT-PCR relied on the HTBI primer set. One entry per CDR3 protein results from TCRdb running MiXCR on the multiplex PCR reads. The sample has about 840,000 distinct CDR3 sequences, about 38% seen once; the top ten hold approximately 10%. Note on this clonotype: Its antigen is undetermined. A junction boundary mismatches the germline segment, possibly from a read error.

Broader study findings: Most thyroid clonotypes expanded above 0.001 appeared in blood too.

The CDR3 loop spans 13 amino acids. Germline V gene lookup returns CDR1 SNHLY and CDR2 FYNNEI. The clonotype originates from a man aged 18 to 29 with Graves' hyperthyroidism. The chain recombines TRBV2 with TRBJ2-7; no clear D. Input material: blood. The DNA for the CDR3 is TGTGCCTGCAGTGAGAATAGCCCCTACGAGCAGTACTTC. Its protein product is CACSENSPYEQYF. Together with reference TRBV2 and TRBJ2-7, the CDR3 gives the full variable domain: EPEVTQTPSHQVTQMGQEVILRCVPISNHLYFYWYRQILGQKVEFLVSFYNNEISEKSEIFDDQFSVERPDGSNFTLKIRSTKLEDSAMYFCACSENSPYEQYFGPGTRLTVT.